This TCR beta chain was identified in a study of T cells in Graves' hyperthyroidism and ophthalmopathy. This clonotype showed up many times. Clinical symptoms, serum thyroxine and TRAb, thyroid ultrasound and orbital computed tomography were used for the diagnoses. PBMCs came from more than 9 ml fresh peripheral blood. This CDR3 is 19 amino acids long. Germline values: CDR1 SNHLY, CDR2 FYNNEI. The junction had 10 bases not matched to a gene; V was cut back by 6 bases and J by 1 base. Amplification of TCR beta CDR3 regions was performed using RNA transcripts as template. The primer set for the first-round RT-PCR of the TCR CDR3 was HTBI. Via MiXCR, TCRdb re-called the multiplex PCR reads, giving one row per CDR3 protein. The data contain around 350,000 distinct CDR3 sequences, roughly a sixth of them seen just once; the ten biggest clones take up roughly a third.

The chain recombines TRBV2 with TRBJ2-3; 16 positions match TRBD2. The receptor comes from a woman younger than 45 with Graves' hyperthyroidism that later progressed to Graves' ophthalmopathy. The sequencing input was blood. CDR3 region: CASSVSGLAGGPGTDTQYF. The CDR3, as DNA: TGTGCCAGCAGCGTCTCGGGACTAGCGGGAGGGCCAGGCACAGATACGCAGTATTTT.